This T cell receptor (beta chain) was profiled in a study of cytomegalovirus exposure and HLA in healthy donors listed by TCRdb under 2017. Describing the broader study: According to an earlier analysis of several hundred of the donors, some 180 million T cells yielded over 90 million unique TCR beta sequences and less than 300 Gb of sequence data. An early release covering roughly 580 HLA-typed donors comprised approximately 300 gigabases of sequencing data and approximately 80 million unique TCR sequences. Among the approximately 400 genotyped donors, about 85% belonged to the genetic ancestry cluster associated with self-reported Caucasian donors. The study was designed to test whether signatures of past pathogen exposure could be identified by cataloging public T cell receptors. The T cell repertoires of 666 subjects were profiled by immunosequencing and related to cytomegalovirus serostatus. Besides the first cohort of under 700 subjects, a separate validation cohort made up of roughly 130 different subjects was used. The study combined high-throughput TCR immunosequencing, statistical association of individual TCRs with disease status, and machine learning to predict cytomegalovirus infection status. A later analysis re-analyzed previously published TCR beta repertoires from approximately 670 donors and added high-resolution HLA genotyping to study TCR occurrence patterns. In the later analysis, no new phenotypic data were used to find candidate immune exposures; instead, reliance was placed on TCR beta sequences and their occurrence across donors. An earlier analysis of 587 of the donors applied high-throughput TCR beta sequencing to assess whether each TCR beta V gene segment acted as functional or pseudogenic. Alongside the repertoire data, information on donor age, sex, ethnicity and CMV serostatus was compiled. A later genetic analysis took genome-wide SNP genotypes for about 55% of the 666 donors and used that subset as a discovery cohort. Every discovery cohort repertoire had been produced on one sequencing platform. Both class I and class II loci were covered by HLA typing, at four-digit resolution. The number of donors typed differed by locus, with roughly 629-640 for A, B, C, DRB1 and DQB1, roughly 520 for DQA1, over 600 for DPA1, and around 460 for DPB1. Because of strong linkage in the cohort, roughly five DR-DQ haplotypes were treated as single units for association and clustering. Among about 390 genotyped donors of the cohort, an average of about 240,000 unique TCR beta nucleotide sequences were sequenced per donor, roughly 18% of them non-productive.

Receptors were amplified or captured by the immunoSEQ multiplex PCR assay. A mixture of 60 forward primers for TCR Vbeta segments and 13 reverse primers for TCR Jbeta segments was used in the multiplex PCR. Amplification of the CDR3 region of rearranged TCR beta genes was performed with a multiplex PCR assay on genomic DNA. The Illumina HiSeq System was used to sequence the amplified TCR beta libraries as 87-base-pair reads. Regarding the original processing steps: A later analysis tallied around 80 million unique TCR beta chains across the 660 or so repertoires, and around 10 million of those chains were shared by two or more donors. Raw reads were error-corrected and collapsed into unique sequences by a nearest-neighbor algorithm in which closely related sequences were merged to remove PCR and sequencing errors. CDR3 sequences were aligned to IMGT reference sequences to assign V, D and J gene segments. For a sequence to be retained, a match of at least six nucleotides to both a V gene segment and a J gene segment was required. A rearrangement counted as productive if the CDR3 had no stop codons and remained in frame with V and J, and every other rearrangement counted as non-productive. CDR3 was defined by IMGT convention, running from the second conserved V-encoded cysteine to the conserved J-encoded phenylalanine. The earlier analysis of about 620 of the donors excluded sequences that lacked an unambiguous match to a single V gene segment. In an earlier analysis of 587 of the donors, V segments were called functional above 56.7% productive rearrangements and were called segregating when the between-donor standard deviation exceeded 5%. A statistical classification framework was built to diagnose cytomegalovirus status from the catalog of TCR beta chain sequences. V and J gene assignment, in a later analysis, came from comparing TCR nucleotide sequences with IMGT/GENE-DB human TR gene sequences. In a later analysis, CDR3 sequences and most-parsimonious VDJ recombination scenarios were assigned using the TCRdist pipeline. In a later analysis, each TCR beta chain was defined by its CDR3 amino acid sequence together with its V-gene family, and reads lacking a unique V-gene family were excluded. A later analysis removed 550 to 700 highly shared, low-generation-probability nucleotide sequences to deal with suspected cross-contamination and a sequencing artifact. In a later analysis, a clonal expansion index was calculated for each public chain from normalized within-repertoire ranks of inferred template counts. A later analysis computed generation probabilities with a VDJ recombination model fitted to out-of-frame rearrangements, and checked the results against IGoR. A later analysis scored TCR-TCR, TCR-HLA and TCR-CMV co-occurrence with hypergeometric tests, applying a repertoire-size bias correction to TCR pairs. In a later analysis, false discovery rates were estimated by permuting HLA or CMV assignments 20 times. In a later analysis, co-occurring TCRs were grouped with DBSCAN, and TCRdist sequence similarity was added when clustering was performed within HLA-allele-positive subsets. Repertoires with fewer than 30,000 or more than 120,000 public chains, plus five repertoires with anomalous nucleotide sharing, were excluded from co-occurrence clustering. TCRdb mirrors the immuneACCESS table, restricted to in-frame sequences. Some clones are absent from its copies; in checked studies, under half trace to an unresolved V gene, and the reason for the others is unknown. V and J calls and clone size are as listed in that table; D and trimming were resolved from the DNA. The sample table lists more than 200,000 clones, more than 60% of them with a count of one. Of the sample, 15% to 19% is held by the ten largest clones.

The cohort comprised some 700 healthy bone marrow donors. Cohort members were all nominally healthy when sampled, although unrecorded immune exposures were likely present. The donor was CMV seronegative and was included in the group of a few hundred seronegative cohort members. A peripheral blood sample was collected from each donor, and TCR beta sequencing was performed on peripheral blood mononuclear cells. Genomic DNA was extracted from the blood cell samples with the Qiagen DNeasy Blood Extraction Kit. As for this clone: Its target antigen remains unknown. No base qualities exist here, and no much larger clone lies one base off it.

The paper as a whole reports these results and caveats: A later analysis reported that several top co-occurrence clusters appeared linked to parvovirus B19, influenza, CMV and Epstein-Barr virus. Because counts were too low, seventeen rarely observed V segments, including chromosome 9 orphons, were excluded from the earlier analysis of 587 of the donors. Compared with equally common non-associated chains, HLA-associated TCR beta chains in a later analysis were more clonally expanded and had lower generation probabilities. The study gave a list of 150 to 200 TCR beta chains associated with cytomegalovirus. The classifier was reported to diagnose cytomegalovirus status with high specificity and sensitivity in both the original cohort and the validation cohort. Specific HLA alleles were associated with some 15,000 TCR beta sequences at a false discovery rate of 0.05 in a later analysis. Immune exposure information for the cohort was limited to CMV serostatus. Only TCR beta chains were sequenced in this cohort, and the absence of alpha or paired-chain data limited detectable features. The 87-base-pair reads could not distinguish some IMGT-functional V segments, including TRBV6-2 and TRBV6-3, so those segments were excluded. According to a later analysis, TCR association rates differed among HLA loci, with DRB1 alleles showing the most associated TCRs and HLA-C alleles showing the fewest. A later genetic analysis associated a missense DCLRE1C variant with V-gene and J-gene trimming of TCR beta chains, and an independent cohort replicated the association. In vitro tests confirmed that a few of the cytomegalovirus-associated TCR beta chains recognize cytomegalovirus antigens. A group of highly shared sequence variants was considered likely to be a technical artifact of the sequencing pipeline. A further reported finding was that TCR beta sequences accurately predicted the HLA-A and HLA-B alleles for most subjects in the first cohort. Strong co-occurrence of HLA alleles, especially DR and DQ, made assigning TCR associations to individual alleles difficult. Because HLA typing was missing for some donors at each locus, association tests included only the typed subset. The presence/absence analyses assumed that sequencing depth was roughly uniform across donors, and that assumption may not be true. In an earlier analysis of 450 to 750 of the donors, most TCR beta V segments appeared in productive rearrangements about 87% or about 30% of the time, broadly matching IMGT annotations. According to the authors, the approach could potentially be generalized to other disease states and immunological phenotypes. Linkage disequilibrium might explain the correlated functional status among segregating V segments, but an unknown experimental factor could not be excluded. Compared with the roughly 670-donor mean, donors in an Asian-associated ancestry cluster had fewer N-insertions in productive TCRs, according to a later genetic analysis. Most TCR sequences were observed very rarely across donors, whereas some public TCRs were present in many individuals. According to a later analysis, most CMV-associated TCR beta chains appeared to be HLA-restricted, and the HLA associations seemed to be driven largely by CMV exposure.

The junction shows trimming of 4 bases on V and 0 bases on J, and the gene matches do not reach 3 bases of it. In the germline V gene, CDR1 corresponds to MDHEN and CDR2 to SYDVKM. The CDR3 contains 16 residues, cysteine and phenylalanine counted. Just CDR3 DNA is preserved here, 48 bases in frame from base 1. Input material: PBMCs. The TCR comes from a man in his forties or fifties in good health and CMV-seronegative. The chain is assembled from TRBV28 and TRBJ2-4, with 10 junctional bases fitting TRBD1. DNA sequence: TGTGCCAGCAGTTGGGACAGGGGTTTAGCCAAAAACATTCAGTACTTC. It translates to CASSWDRGLAKNIQYF.